Listed below are T cell receptor beta chains from one sample, sequenced in a study of CD8 T cells in ankylosing spondylitis. One entry per CDR3 protein results from TCRdb running MiXCR on the 5' RACE reads. The table lists roughly 700,000 distinct CDR3 sequences, 15% to 20% of them singletons, with about 20% in the top ten. The material sequenced was blood, either unsorted or a sorted T cell fraction (not recorded which). The receptors come from a male donor with ankylosing spondylitis. The CDR3 runs from the conserved cysteine through the conserved F or W. The order of the fields is CDR3 DNA, CDR3 protein, CDR3 length, J gene, V gene, clone size, D gene. A D gene is named only where the DNA matches it firmly. Expanded clones get a size class; other rows say once, few or many, or leave the size out.

DNA: TGCGCCAGCAGCCAAGATAAACAAGGGTCGGGAAACACCATATATTTT
CDR3: CASSQDKQGSGNTIYF
length: 16
J: TRBJ1-3
V: TRBV4-3
size: few
D: NA

DNA: TGCGCCAGCTTCGATCCTCCTGGAAACACCATATATTTT
CDR3: CASFDPPGNTIYF
length: 13
J: TRBJ1-3
V: TRBV5-1
size: NA
D: NA

DNA: TGTGCCAGCAGCTCCGGACCAGTCGTTTACGAGCAGTACTTC
CDR3: CASSSGPVVYEQYF
length: 14
J: TRBJ2-7
V: TRBV7-9
size: NA
D: NA

DNA: TGCAGCGCGGACAGGGGGTCCAAAAACATTCAGTACTTC
CDR3: CSADRGSKNIQYF
length: 13
J: TRBJ2-4
V: TRBV20-1
size: once
D: TRBD1

DNA: TGTGCCAGCAGCTTGGGTGGGGGAGGTTGGGACAATGAGCAGTTCTTC
CDR3: CASSLGGGGWDNEQFF
length: 16
J: TRBJ2-1
V: TRBV7-3
size: NA
D: NA

DNA: TGTGCCCCCAGGGGTCACGAGCAGTACTTC
CDR3: CAPRGHEQYF
length: 10
J: TRBJ2-7
V: TRBV24-1
size: few
D: NA

DNA: TGCGCCAGCAGCCAAGATCGGGGACTAGCGGAGCGTATCTTC
CDR3: CASSQDRGLAERIF
length: 14
J: TRBJ2-1
V: TRBV4-3
size: NA
D: TRBD2

DNA: TGTGCCAGCAGTTCACCGGGACTAGGAAGTTCAGATACGCAGTATTTT
CDR3: CASSSPGLGSSDTQYF
length: 16
J: TRBJ2-3
V: TRBV27
size: few
D: TRBD2

DNA: TGCAGCGTTGAAGATAGGGGGACGTTGTACAATGAGCAGTTCTTC
CDR3: CSVEDRGTLYNEQFF
length: 15
J: TRBJ2-1
V: TRBV29-1
size: few
D: NA

DNA: TGTGCCAGCAGTTCCGGACTAGATCGCGCCTATGGCTACACCTTC
CDR3: CASSSGLDRAYGYTF
length: 15
J: TRBJ1-2
V: TRBV12-3/TRBV12-4
size: NA
D: NA

DNA: TGCAGTGCTCACCCAGGGGGCGCTGGGGCCAACGTCCTGACTTTC
CDR3: CSAHPGGAGANVLTF
length: 15
J: TRBJ2-6
V: TRBV20-1
size: NA
D: TRBD1

DNA: TGTGCCAGCGGGGGGGGTTATCAGCCCCAGCATTTT
CDR3: CASGGGYQPQHF
length: 12
J: TRBJ1-5
V: TRBV6-1
size: few
D: NA

DNA: TGCAGCGGTGCTTCTAGCGGGAGTGCGGCCGGGGAGCTGTTTTTT
CDR3: CSGASSGSAAGELFF
length: 15
J: TRBJ2-2
V: TRBV29-1
size: NA
D: TRBD2

DNA: TGTGCCAGCAGCGTCCCAGCTGCCGTCGGTCAGCCCCAGCATTTT
CDR3: CASSVPAAVGQPQHF
length: 15
J: TRBJ1-5
V: TRBV2
size: NA
D: NA

DNA: TGCGCCAGCAGTGAAGTTTTAGAGGGCCGCGGTCAGCCCCAGCATTTT
CDR3: CASSEVLEGRGQPQHF
length: 16
J: TRBJ1-5
V: TRBV10-2
size: NA
D: NA

DNA: TGTGCCTGGATTTGGGGACAGACCGGGGAGCTGTTTTTT
CDR3: CAWIWGQTGELFF
length: 13
J: TRBJ2-2
V: TRBV30
size: few
D: TRBD1

DNA: TGCAGTGCTACTCTAGCGGGAGGCATCTACGAGCAGTACTTC
CDR3: CSATLAGGIYEQYF
length: 14
J: TRBJ2-7
V: TRBV20-1
size: NA
D: TRBD2

DNA: TGTGCCAGCAGACCCATCACAGGGTACACCGGGGAGCTGTTTTTT
CDR3: CASRPITGYTGELFF
length: 15
J: TRBJ2-2
V: TRBV12-3/TRBV12-4
size: NA
D: NA

DNA: TGTGCCAGCAGTGAAGCAAGCTTTTACGAGCAGTACTTC
CDR3: CASSEASFYEQYF
length: 13
J: TRBJ2-7
V: TRBV6-1
size: NA
D: NA

DNA: TGCAGTGCTGGCCCGGGTTCTGGGACCATATATTTT
CDR3: CSAGPGSGTIYF
length: 12
J: TRBJ1-3
V: TRBV20-1
size: NA
D: NA